This T cell receptor (beta chain) came from a study of cytomegalovirus exposure and HLA in healthy donors. 60 Vbeta and 13 Jbeta primers were used in PCR. The data were produced by immunoSEQ multiplex PCR, yet TCRdb's version contains in-frame clones alone and is incomplete. The table lists around 150,000 clones, 70% to 80% of them singletons. Germline CDR1 reads MNHEY; CDR2 reads SVGAGI. This CDR3 is 12 amino acids long. The junction had 7 bases not matched to a gene; V was cut back by 6 bases and J by 10 bases. V gene TRBV6-5 combines with J gene TRBJ1-1; 8 bases agree with TRBD1. The sequence came from a man aged 35-49 years in good health and CMV-seronegative. The specimen sequenced was PBMCs. CDR3 DNA sequence: TGTGCCAGCAGATCTACAGGGGGGAGAGCTTTCTTT. It is translated as CASRSTGGRAFF.